This TCR beta chain was recorded in a study of T cell responses to AZD1222 COVID-19 vaccine (dated by TCRdb to the early 2020s). Study-wide context: AZD1222 recipients whose second dose came at about 4 weeks and those whose second dose came at about 12 weeks were combined into one group, since spike-specific TCR depth and breadth did not differ between the two schedules. A total of 230 to 250 trial participants underwent TCR sequencing, of whom some 210 received two doses of AZD1222 and 26 received two doses of the MenACWY control vaccine. Trial participants were enrolled into age subgroups of 18-55, 56-69 and 70-plus years, which contained about 150, 28 and 57 TCR-sequenced participants, respectively.

The CDR3 regions of human TCRbeta chains were analyzed by immunosequencing. The original pipeline was this. TCRs in the repertoires were matched against a reference library of SARS-CoV-2-specific TCRs that had been generated with the MIRA antigen-specificity platform. Breadth was defined as the fraction of unique TCRs that were SARS-CoV-2-associated. Depth was defined as the fraction of total T cells that were SARS-CoV-2-associated. Each spike-specific TCR was assigned to its reactive spike region and to a CD4 or CD8 class using the MIRA data. Log10-transformed breadth and depth values were compared by one-way ANOVA with Sidak's multiple comparisons tests. Drawn from immuneACCESS, this table holds only the in-frame rearrangements with V and J called that TCRdb kept. Clones are partly lost; checked studies trace under half to an unresolved V gene and leave the rest unexplained. V, J and clone size derive from that table, while D and trimming were established from the DNA sequence. The sample contains 99,000 or so clones, 88% of them found a single time. The biggest ten clones account for about 9.3% of the sample.

The sample's time point label, decoded: baseline before first vaccination. The vaccinee samples were drawn from two UK trials, COV001 and COV002, one of which was a single-blind randomized controlled phase 2/3 trial testing AZD1222 (ChAdOx1 nCoV-19) in healthy adults. Trial participant PBMC samples were collected at day 0 and day 28 after the second dose for TCRbeta chain sequencing. A distance of 7 bases separates the germline ends of V and J, which lose 4 bases and 7 bases respectively. The CDR3 starts with the cysteine, ends with the phenylalanine, and has 11 residues. Only the CDR3 portion is preserved as DNA: 33 bases, with reading frame beginning at the first base. Regarding this clone: The target of this receptor is not known. The input lacks base qualities; no much larger clone sits a single base away.

What the study reported, not specific to this receptor: The 56-69-year group was small, and its depth increase did not reach significance, likely because of low power. Only five or six AZD1222 recipients were SARS-CoV-2 seropositive at baseline, limiting conclusions about previously exposed vaccinees. Participants were mostly white British and included more females than males, and it was suggested by the authors that clonal diversity may have been underestimated. The whole spike protein was spanned by vaccine-associated CD4 TCRs, and dominant responses were seen in regions 160-218 and 743-854. Reportedly, close to half of the unique spike-specific TCRs recognized epitopes lying outside the regions that are mutated in the B.1.351 and B.1.1.7 variants. No day 14 peak-response samples were available, so repertoires were characterized only after the peak T cell response. After two AZD1222 doses, spike-specific TCR breadth and depth were significantly higher than at day 0 and than in MenACWY recipients.

The material sequenced was peripheral blood, taken on day 0 of AZD1222 vaccination. This clonotype was obtained from an adult in good health. The rearrangement combines TRBV12-3 or TRBV12-4 with TRBJ1-2; no D segment can be confidently identified. The sequenced DNA: TGTGCCAGCAGTTACGGTAGTGGCTACACCTTC. Its coded protein is CASSYGSGYTF.